A selection of T cell receptor beta chains follows, all from one sample in a study of cytomegalovirus exposure and HLA in healthy donors. Sequencing was performed with immunoSEQ multiplex PCR; in TCRdb, only in-frame clones are kept and a portion is missing. The data hold roughly 180,000 clones, with 75% to 90% observed a single time. The sample was PBMCs. These receptors were taken from a man aged 30-40 years in good health and CMV-seropositive. The CDR3 runs from the conserved cysteine through the conserved F or W. D genes are given only for firm matches. Clone size is shown for a subset of rows, as once, few, many or a class of expanded clone.

size	D	V	J	DNA	CDR3
NA	NA	TRBV6-1	TRBJ2-3	TGTGCCAGCAGATTGTCGGGGGATACAGATACGCAGTATTTT	CASRLSGDTDTQYF
NA	NA	TRBV5-4	TRBJ1-1	TGTGCCAGCAGCTTTGACAGAATGAACACTGAAGCTTTCTTT	CASSFDRMNTEAFF
NA	TRBD2	TRBV4-1	TRBJ2-5	TGCGCCAGCAGCCGTCAGTTTCCGGGGGGGCCGGAGGAGACCCAGTACTTC	CASSRQFPGGPEETQYF
NA	NA	TRBV11-1	TRBJ1-1	TGTGCCAGCAGCTTAGCGCAGGGAACGAACACTGAAGCTTTCTTT	CASSLAQGTNTEAFF
NA	NA	TRBV6-1	TRBJ1-4	TGTGCCAGCAGTGACCACGGAGGGAGTAATGAAAAACTGTTTTTT	CASSDHGGSNEKLFF
few	TRBD1	TRBV11-2	TRBJ2-7	TGTGCCAGCAGCTTAGAGGGACTCGGGACAGGAATCTCCGAGCAGTACTTC	CASSLEGLGTGISEQYF
NA	TRBD2	TRBV5-1	TRBJ2-5	TGCGCCAGCAGCCTAGTCCCTCGGGAGGCCCAGTACTTC	CASSLVPREAQYF
few	NA	TRBV29-1	TRBJ1-1	TGCAGCGTTGCCGGTGACATGAACACTGAAGCTTTCTTT	CSVAGDMNTEAFF
once	TRBD2	TRBV28	TRBJ2-4	TGTGCCAGCAGTTCGGGACTACCTCACCTAGCCAAAAACATTCAGTACTTC	CASSSGLPHLAKNIQYF
NA	NA	TRBV6-4	TRBJ1-5	TGTGCCAGCAGTGTAGAGGCGGGGGGCCATCAGCCCCAGCATTTT	CASSVEAGGHQPQHF
NA	NA	TRBV6-6	TRBJ2-2	TGTGCCAGCAGTTACGTACAGACGAACACCGGGGAGCTGTTTTTT	CASSYVQTNTGELFF
NA	TRBD1	TRBV9	TRBJ2-3	TGTGCCAGCAGCAATCGGACAGGGTCCACAGATACGCAGTATTTT	CASSNRTGSTDTQYF
NA	TRBD1	TRBV2	TRBJ1-1	TGTGCCAGCAGGAGGGGGGACAGTCGTTGGAACACTGAAGCTTTCTTT	CASRRGDSRWNTEAFF
few	TRBD1	TRBV4-1	TRBJ1-2	TGCGCCAGCAGCCAGCGCCCCGGGACAGAATCCTATGGCTACACCTTC	CASSQRPGTESYGYTF
NA	TRBD1	TRBV6-1	TRBJ2-3	TGTGCCAGCAAGGACAGGGGGAGGGACCATACGCAGTATTTT	CASKDRGRDHTQYF
once	NA	TRBV28	TRBJ1-2	TGTGCCAGCCGCCTCACAGGGAGTGGAATCGGCTACACCTTC	CASRLTGSGIGYTF
NA	TRBD2	TRBV4-1	TRBJ2-7	TGCGCCAGCAGCCAGGCTAGCGGGGGCGCTCGGTACTTC	CASSQASGGARYF
NA	TRBD1	TRBV18	TRBJ2-1	TGTGCCAGCTCACCAACCGGGACAGGGGGCCACAATGAGCAGTTCTTC	CASSPTGTGGHNEQFF
NA	TRBD2	TRBV19	TRBJ2-3	TGTGCCAGTAGCGGACTAGATCGCACAGATACGCAGTATTTT	CASSGLDRTDTQYF
few	TRBD1	TRBV5-6	TRBJ1-5	TGTGCCAGCAGCACGCGACAGGGTATACGGCCCCAGCATTTT	CASSTRQGIRPQHF
once	TRBD2	TRBV12-5	TRBJ2-2	TGTGCTAGTGGTTCTATTAGCGGGAGGAGGGACACCGGGGAGCTGTTTTTT	CASGSISGRRDTGELFF
NA	TRBD2	TRBV29-1	TRBJ2-1	TGCAGCGTTGGGAGGGCGGGAGAGGGGAGTGAGCAGTTCTTC	CSVGRAGEGSEQFF
NA	NA	TRBV9	TRBJ2-1	TGTGCCAGCAGCGTAGGCAGTGAGCAGTTCTTC	CASSVGSEQFF
NA	TRBD2	TRBV7-9	TRBJ2-3	TGTGCCAGCAGTGGGGGGAGGGGCACAGATACGCAGTATTTT	CASSGGRGTDTQYF
NA	NA	TRBV27	TRBJ1-4	TGTGCCAGCAGTTCCTTGACCGGGACAAGCCAAGAAAAACTGTTTTTT	CASSSLTGTSQEKLFF
NA	TRBD1	TRBV19	TRBJ2-5	TGTGCCAGTAGCCTTAGACAGGGTTGGGGAGAGACCCAGTACTTC	CASSLRQGWGETQYF
NA	NA	TRBV11-2	TRBJ1-5	TGTGCCAGCAGCTTAGATTCGGCGGGGCAGCCCCAGCATTTT	CASSLDSAGQPQHF
NA	TRBD1	TRBV11-2	TRBJ1-6	TGTGCCAGCAGCTTAATAGGGCACAGGGGGATAAATTCACCCCTCCACTTT	CASSLIGHRGINSPLHF
NA	TRBD1	TRBV6-1	TRBJ1-5	TGTGCCAGCTCGACAGGGATTAGCAATCAGCCCCAGCATTTT	CASSTGISNQPQHF
NA	NA	TRBV13	TRBJ1-2	TGTGCCAGCAGCTTAGAGGGGGACTATGGCTACACCTTC	CASSLEGDYGYTF
NA	NA	TRBV30	TRBJ2-2	TGTGCCTGGAGTGTTGGGACACCGAACACCGGGGAGCTGTTTTTT	CAWSVGTPNTGELFF
NA	TRBD2	TRBV7-2	TRBJ2-7	TGTGCCAGCAGCTTTGGGGCTAGCGGGGGATACGAGCAGTACTTC	CASSFGASGGYEQYF
NA	TRBD1	TRBV9	TRBJ1-5	TGTGCCAGCAGCGTCACAGGGGGTCAGCCCCAGCATTTT	CASSVTGGQPQHF
few	TRBD2	TRBV9	TRBJ2-3	TGTGCCAGCAGCGTGGGGGGGACTAGCGGGAGCACAGATACGCAGTATTTT	CASSVGGTSGSTDTQYF
NA	TRBD2	TRBV7-3	TRBJ2-2	TGTGCCAGCAGCTCCGGACTAGCGGGAGTCACCGGGGAGCTGTTTTTT	CASSSGLAGVTGELFF
NA	TRBD2	TRBV6-6	TRBJ2-1	TGTGCCAGCAGCCCTCCTAGCGGGGGGGCCGGAAACGAGCAGTTCTTC	CASSPPSGGAGNEQFF
few	TRBD1	TRBV18	TRBJ2-7	TGTGCCAGCTCGTTGGGACAGGGGATCCACGAGCAGTACTTC	CASSLGQGIHEQYF
once	NA	TRBV2	TRBJ2-1	TGTGCCAGCAGTGGTGCACAGATCTACAATGAGCAGTTCTTC	CASSGAQIYNEQFF
NA	NA	TRBV6-1	TRBJ1-4	TGTGCCAGCAGTGAAGGGGCAGAGAATGAAAAACTGTTTTTT	CASSEGAENEKLFF
once	NA	TRBV7-2	TRBJ2-4	TGTGCCAGCAGCTTGGTAGCTAGCAGCCTGGGCAAAAACATTCAGTACTTC	CASSLVASSLGKNIQYF
NA	TRBD1	TRBV6-4	TRBJ2-7	TGTGCCAGCAGTGCGACAGGGGACAGCTACGAGCAGTACTTC	CASSATGDSYEQYF
NA	TRBD1	TRBV7-2	TRBJ2-1	TGTGCCAGCAGCACTGGGGGCAGGGGGTGGGATGAGCAGTTCTTC	CASSTGGRGWDEQFF
NA	NA	TRBV27	TRBJ2-7	TGTGCCAGCAGTCCCCACAGGGCAGTATACTACGAGCAGTACTTC	CASSPHRAVYYEQYF
NA	NA	TRBV9	TRBJ1-1	TGTGCCAGCAGCGCTAGTGACGGACAACTATTCGATGAAGCTTTCTTT	CASSASDGQLFDEAFF
few	NA	TRBV19	TRBJ2-7	TGTGCCAGTAGTACGAATGGGGGCCTGGGTGGTGAGCAGTACTTC	CASSTNGGLGGEQYF
NA	TRBD1	TRBV19	TRBJ1-2	TGTGTATGGGACAGGGGGCCCTATAACTATGGCTACACCTTC	CVWDRGPYNYGYTF
NA	NA	TRBV11-3	TRBJ2-7	TGTGCCAGCAGCTCCCCCGGGGAGAGGGTCTACGAGCAGTACTTC	CASSSPGERVYEQYF
NA	TRBD2	TRBV29-1	TRBJ2-7	TGCAGCGTTGATACTAGCGGAGGCGAGCAGTACTTC	CSVDTSGGEQYF
NA	NA	TRBV30	TRBJ1-4	TGTGCCTGGAATTCGGTGCCGGGGGAAAAACTGTTTTTT	CAWNSVPGEKLFF
NA	NA	TRBV13	TRBJ2-2	TGTGCCAGCAGGAGCAGGGGTGACACCGGGGAGCTGTTTTTT	CASRSRGDTGELFF
NA	NA	TRBV2	TRBJ2-7	TGTGCCAGCAGTGAATTCGTCACGAGGCAGTACTTC	CASSEFVTRQYF
once	NA	TRBV5-6	TRBJ2-1	TGTGCCAGCAACCTCGGGCTAGCTGTGAAACTCTTC	CASNLGLAVKLF
NA	TRBD1	TRBV7-7	TRBJ1-3	TGTGCCAGCAGCCGGGACAGTGGTGGAAACACCATATATTTT	CASSRDSGGNTIYF
NA	NA	TRBV7-9	TRBJ2-3	TGTGCCAGCAGCCCACTCCGCGCAGATACGCAGTATTTT	CASSPLRADTQYF
NA	TRBD2	TRBV28	TRBJ2-1	TGTGCCAGCAGTTTGGCCGGGACTAGCGGGACGCATGAGCAGTTCTTC	CASSLAGTSGTHEQFF
NA	NA	TRBV6-5	TRBJ2-7	TGTGCCAGCAGTTCCCGGGGGGCGGGCTACGAGCAGTACTTC	CASSSRGAGYEQYF